This T cell receptor beta chain comes out of a study of T cells in Graves' hyperthyroidism and ophthalmopathy. Amplification of TCR beta CDR3 regions used RNA as the template. RT-PCR in the first round (using the HTBI primer set) targeted the TCR CDR3. MiXCR, applied by TCRdb to the multiplex PCR reads, yields one record per CDR3 protein. There are around 720,000 distinct CDR3 sequences in the sample; 35% occur only once, and roughly 31% lies in the top ten. From germline, CDR1 is SGHTA and CDR2 FQGNSA. V lost 6 bases to trimming and J lost 3 bases, with 12 bases between them. The CDR3 length is 13 residues.

What was sequenced was blood. The sequence was collected from a woman aged 40-49 years with Graves' hyperthyroidism. V gene TRBV7-2 combines with J gene TRBJ2-7; no definite D call. The CDR3 loop reads CASSPGSNYEQYF. The DNA of the CDR3 is TGTGCCAGCAGTCCGGGCAGCAACTACGAGCAGTACTTC.